One T cell receptor beta chain is described in this entry. Its antigen is still unknown. No base quality values were provided; no much bigger clone lies one nucleotide off. The sample is drawn from a study of blood T cell repertoires in COVID-19 (dated by TCRdb to 2020 to 2022). The study in broad terms: Samples from collaborators originated in the United States, Italy and Spain and spanned both the acute and convalescent phases of COVID-19. The material from the prospective study consisted of cDNA or gDNA derived from T cells, B-cell-depleted T cells, or PBMCs. The dataset comprised deeply sampled blood TCRbeta repertoires from subjects exposed to, actively infected with, or recovered from COVID-19. The repertoires were made available in a free public database intended to serve as a resource for research on the immune response to SARS-CoV-2. Samples were obtained from the ongoing ImmuneRACE study (first 160 participants) and from over 1,000 subjects provided by 6 global collaborators. The sample metadata nearly always contained a de-identified subject ID, COVID-19 status, age in years and sex. Where available, HLA class I and class II types were taken from metadata supplied by the sample provider and were not determined by assay-based typing.

TCRbeta CDR3 regions were amplified from genomic DNA by means of the immunoSEQ Assay, a bias-controlled multiplex PCR. Per the original workflow: Nucleated cell counts per sample were estimated from amplification of reference gene primers within the assay. Sequence reads were collapsed and filtered to measure the absolute abundance of every unique TCRbeta CDR3 rearrangement. For each sample, productive Simpson clonality was calculated as the square root of Simpson's diversity index across productive rearrangements. TCRdb stores this immuneACCESS table with in-frame sequences only. Part of the clones is absent; in the studies checked, under half of the shortfall reflects unresolved V genes, and no reason is known for the rest. Clone size and the V and J calls come from that table; the DNA yielded D and trimming. Present in this sample are 150,000 or so clones, roughly 80% of which were seen just once. In total, the top ten clones hold 3% to 3.5% of the sample.

General conclusions and limits of the study: How much clinical and demographic metadata was included differed by source and by participant, and the metadata was provided uncurated.

V trim: 1 base; J trim: 4 bases; unmatched bases: 3. The germline V gene specifies LGHNT as CDR1 and FRNRAP as CDR2. The CDR3 measures 14 amino acids from cysteine to phenylalanine. Only the CDR3 part of the read is kept: 42 bases, read in frame from the first base. The collaborating institutions used their own protocols to collect whole blood in K2EDTA tubes. For TCRbeta analysis, collaborator samples were shipped as frozen whole blood, as isolated PBMCs, or as DNA extracted from either sample type. Sequenced sample: peripheral blood. The clonotype was recovered from an elderly woman with acute or convalescent COVID-19. Here the chain combines TRBV12-5 and TRBJ1-2; the junction holds 7 bases that match TRBD1. The bases are TGTGCTAGTGGTTTGGAACGGACAGGCTATGGCTACACCTTC. Translated, it reads CASGLERTGYGYTF. With the portions outside the CDR3 filled from the reference TRBV12-5 and TRBJ1-2 genes, the complete variable region becomes DARVTQTPRHKVTEMGQEVTMRCQPILGHNTVFWYRQTMMQGLELLAYFRNRAPLDDSGMPKDRFSAEMPDATLATLKIQPSEPRDSAVYFCASGLERTGYGYTFGSGTRLTVV.